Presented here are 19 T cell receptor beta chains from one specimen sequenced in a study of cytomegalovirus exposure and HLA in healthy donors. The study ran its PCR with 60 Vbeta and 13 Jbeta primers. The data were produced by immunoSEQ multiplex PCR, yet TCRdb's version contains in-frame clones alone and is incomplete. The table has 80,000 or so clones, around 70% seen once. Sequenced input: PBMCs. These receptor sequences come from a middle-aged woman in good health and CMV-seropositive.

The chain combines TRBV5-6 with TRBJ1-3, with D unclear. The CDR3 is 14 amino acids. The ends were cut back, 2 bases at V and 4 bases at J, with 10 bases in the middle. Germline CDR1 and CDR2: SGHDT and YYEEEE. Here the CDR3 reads CASSLRGVGNTIYF. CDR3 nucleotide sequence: TGTGCCAGCAGCTTACGGGGAGTCGGAAACACCATATATTTT.

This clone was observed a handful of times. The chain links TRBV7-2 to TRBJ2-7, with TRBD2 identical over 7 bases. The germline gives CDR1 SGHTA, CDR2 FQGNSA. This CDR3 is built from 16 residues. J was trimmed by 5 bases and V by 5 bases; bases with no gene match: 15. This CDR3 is CASSPGRGAGRNEQYF. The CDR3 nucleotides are TGTGCCAGCAGCCCCGGTAGGGGAGCGGGGCGCAACGAGCAGTACTTC.

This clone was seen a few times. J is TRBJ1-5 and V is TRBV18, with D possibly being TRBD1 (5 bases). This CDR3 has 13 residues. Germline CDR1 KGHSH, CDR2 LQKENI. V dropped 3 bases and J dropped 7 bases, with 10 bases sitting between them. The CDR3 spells CASSPGGWQPQHF. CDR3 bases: TGTGCCAGCTCACCGGGGGGGTGGCAGCCCCAGCATTTT.

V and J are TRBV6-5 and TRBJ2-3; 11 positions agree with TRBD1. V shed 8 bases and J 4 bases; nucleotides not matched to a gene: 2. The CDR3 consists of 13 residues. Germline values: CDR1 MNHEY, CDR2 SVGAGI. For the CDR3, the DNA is TGTGCCAGCGGACAGGGGGCGTCAGATACGCAGTATTTT. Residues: CASGQGASDTQYF.

The CDR3 DNA sequence: TGTGCCAGCAGTTTACTAGCGGCTAACACCGGGGAGCTGTTTTTT. This gives the protein CASSLLAANTGELFF. The chain combines TRBV28 with TRBJ2-2; 7 bases align to TRBD2. From germline, CDR1 is MDHEN and CDR2 SYDVKM. Trimming at V came to 2 bases and at J to 2 bases, leaving 2 bases not matched to a gene. This CDR3 has 15 residues. The whole variable domain, filled in from reference TRBV28 and TRBJ2-2, reads DVKVTQSSRYLVKRTGEKVFLECVQDMDHENMFWYRQDPGLGLRLIYFSYDVKMKEKGDIPEGYSVSREKKERFSLILESASTNQTSMYLCASSLLAANTGELFFGEGSRLTVL.

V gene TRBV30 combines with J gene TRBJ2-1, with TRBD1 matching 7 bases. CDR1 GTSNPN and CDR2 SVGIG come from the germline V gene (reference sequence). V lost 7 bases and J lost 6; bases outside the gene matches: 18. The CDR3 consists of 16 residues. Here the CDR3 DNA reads TGTGCCTCCCGCAACAGGGGCTGGGTTGGGGGCAATGAGCAGTTCTTC. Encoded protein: CASRNRGWVGGNEQFF.

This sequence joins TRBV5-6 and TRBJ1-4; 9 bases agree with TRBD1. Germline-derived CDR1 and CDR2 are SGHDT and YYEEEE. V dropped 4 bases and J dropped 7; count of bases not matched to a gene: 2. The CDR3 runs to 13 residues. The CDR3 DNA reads TGTGCCAGCAGCGGGGACAGGGTTGAAAAACTGTTTTTT. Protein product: CASSGDRVEKLFF.

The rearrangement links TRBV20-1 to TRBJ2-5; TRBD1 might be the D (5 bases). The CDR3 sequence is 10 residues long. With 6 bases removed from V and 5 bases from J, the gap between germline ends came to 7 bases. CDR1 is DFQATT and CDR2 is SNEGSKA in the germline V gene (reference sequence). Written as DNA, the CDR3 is TGCAGTGCGGCAGGGGAGACCCAGTACTTC. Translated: CSAAGETQYF.

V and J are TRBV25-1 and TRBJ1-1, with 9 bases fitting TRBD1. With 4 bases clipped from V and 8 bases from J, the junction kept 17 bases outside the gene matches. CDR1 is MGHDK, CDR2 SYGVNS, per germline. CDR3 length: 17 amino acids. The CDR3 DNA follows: TGTGCCAGCAGTGCTCTCCCGGGACAGGGTGGCAGGGGGGAAGCTTTCTTT. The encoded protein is CASSALPGQGGRGEAFF. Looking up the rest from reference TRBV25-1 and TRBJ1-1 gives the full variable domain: EADIYQTPRYLVIGTGKKITLECSQTMGHDKMYWYQQDPGMELHLIHYSYGVNSTEKGDLSSESTVSRIRTEHFPLTLESARPSHTSQYLCASSALPGQGGRGEAFFGQGTRLTVV.

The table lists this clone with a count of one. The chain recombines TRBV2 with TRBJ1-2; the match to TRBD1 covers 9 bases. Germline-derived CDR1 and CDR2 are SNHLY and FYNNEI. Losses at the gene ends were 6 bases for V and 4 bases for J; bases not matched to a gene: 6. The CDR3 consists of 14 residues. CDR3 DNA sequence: TGTGCCAGCAGCCTTCAGACAGGGGGCTATGGCTACACCTTC. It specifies CASSLQTGGYGYTF. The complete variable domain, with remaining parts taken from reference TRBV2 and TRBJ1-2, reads EPEVTQTPSHQVTQMGQEVILRCVPISNHLYFYWYRQILGQKVEFLVSFYNNEISEKSEIFDDQFSVERPDGSNFTLKIRSTKLEDSAMYFCASSLQTGGYGYTFGSGTRLTVV.

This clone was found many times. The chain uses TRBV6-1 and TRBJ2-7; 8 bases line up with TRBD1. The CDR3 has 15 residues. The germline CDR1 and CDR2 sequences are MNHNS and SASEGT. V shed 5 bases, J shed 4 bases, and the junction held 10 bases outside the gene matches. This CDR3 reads CASSPRTGRDYEQYF. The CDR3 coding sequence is TGTGCCAGCAGTCCCCGGACAGGGCGCGATTACGAGCAGTACTTC.

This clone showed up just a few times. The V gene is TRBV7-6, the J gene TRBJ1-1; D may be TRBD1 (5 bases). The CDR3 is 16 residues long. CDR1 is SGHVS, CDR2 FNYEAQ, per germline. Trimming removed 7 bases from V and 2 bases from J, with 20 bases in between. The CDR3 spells CASNEMVVGLNTEAFF. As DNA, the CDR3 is TGTGCCAGCAACGAAATGGTGGTGGGACTTAACACTGAAGCTTTCTTT.

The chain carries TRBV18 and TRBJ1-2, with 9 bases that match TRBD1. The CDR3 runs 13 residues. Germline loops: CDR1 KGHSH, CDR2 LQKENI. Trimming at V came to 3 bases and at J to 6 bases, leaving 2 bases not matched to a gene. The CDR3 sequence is CASSPRTGDGYTF. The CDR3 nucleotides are TGTGCCAGCTCACCCCGGACAGGGGATGGCTACACCTTC.

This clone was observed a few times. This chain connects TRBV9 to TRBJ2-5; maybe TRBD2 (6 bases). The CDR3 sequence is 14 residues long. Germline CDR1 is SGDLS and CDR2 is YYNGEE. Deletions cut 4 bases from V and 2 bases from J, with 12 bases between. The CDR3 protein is CASSSGGKQETQYF. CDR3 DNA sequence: TGTGCCAGCAGCTCTGGGGGGAAACAAGAGACCCAGTACTTC.

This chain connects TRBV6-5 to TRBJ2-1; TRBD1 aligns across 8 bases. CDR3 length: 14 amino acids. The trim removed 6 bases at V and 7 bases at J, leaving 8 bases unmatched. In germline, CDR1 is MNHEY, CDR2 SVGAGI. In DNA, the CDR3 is TGTGCCAGCAGCTTCCCAGGACAGGGTAATGAGCAGTTCTTC. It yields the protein CASSFPGQGNEQFF.

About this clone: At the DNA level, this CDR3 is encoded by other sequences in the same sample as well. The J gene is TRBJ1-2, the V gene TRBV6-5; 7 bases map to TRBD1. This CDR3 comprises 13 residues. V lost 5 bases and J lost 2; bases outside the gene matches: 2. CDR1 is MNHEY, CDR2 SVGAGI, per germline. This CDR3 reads CASSLQGNYGYTF. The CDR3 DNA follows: TGTGCCAGCAGTCTACAGGGGAACTATGGCTACACCTTC.

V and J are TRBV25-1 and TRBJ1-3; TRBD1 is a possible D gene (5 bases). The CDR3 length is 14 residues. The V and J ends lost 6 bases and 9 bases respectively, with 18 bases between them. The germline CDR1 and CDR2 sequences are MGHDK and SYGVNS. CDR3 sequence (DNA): TGTGCCAGCAGGGGGGATGGCCCGGGGGGCACCATATATTTT. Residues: CASRGDGPGGTIYF. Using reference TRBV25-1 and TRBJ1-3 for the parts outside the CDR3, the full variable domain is EADIYQTPRYLVIGTGKKITLECSQTMGHDKMYWYQQDPGMELHLIHYSYGVNSTEKGDLSSESTVSRIRTEHFPLTLESARPSHTSQYLCASRGDGPGGTIYFGEGSWLTVV.

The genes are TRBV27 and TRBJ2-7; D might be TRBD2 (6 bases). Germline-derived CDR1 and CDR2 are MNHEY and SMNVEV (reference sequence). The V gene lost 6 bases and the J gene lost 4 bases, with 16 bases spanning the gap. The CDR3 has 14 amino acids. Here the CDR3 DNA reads TGTGCCAGCAGCTCCCCGCTAGGGAGGTACGAGCAGTACTTC. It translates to CASSSPLGRYEQYF.

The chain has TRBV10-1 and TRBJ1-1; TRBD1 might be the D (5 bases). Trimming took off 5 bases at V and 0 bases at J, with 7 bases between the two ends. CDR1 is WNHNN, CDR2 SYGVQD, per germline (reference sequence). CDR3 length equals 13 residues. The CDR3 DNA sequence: TGCGCCAGCAGTTCAGGGCTGAACACTGAAGCTTTCTTT. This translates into CASSSGLNTEAFF.